This is a list of T cell receptor beta chains from one sample in a study of a mutant IDH1 vaccine in newly diagnosed glioma. Antigens for these TCRs are unknown. The data were produced by immunoSEQ multiplex PCR, yet TCRdb's version contains in-frame clones alone and is incomplete. The data contain roughly 43,000 clones, under 80% of them singletons. The source was PBMCs, collected from a glioma patient whose treatment included an IDH1 peptide vaccine. The receptors shown here come from a man aged 50-59 years with glioma. CDR3s include the opening cysteine and the closing phenylalanine or tryptophan. A D gene is named only where the DNA matches it firmly. The size of a clone is reported for some rows only, either as once, few or many, or as a class for expanded clones.

clone size	D gene	V gene	J gene	CDR3 length	CDR3 DNA	CDR3 protein
medium-sized	NA	TRBV7-2	TRBJ1-6	15	TGTGCCAGCAGCACTAGCCTCGGGACCGGCGTATCTCTCCACTTT	CASSTSLGTGVSLHF
NA	NA	TRBV6-5	TRBJ2-2	13	TGTGCCACAAGCACCCAGGGGTCCGGGGAGCTGTTTTTT	CATSTQGSGELFF
NA	TRBD1	TRBV5-1	TRBJ2-3	16	TGCGCCAGCAGCTTGGTTCTGACAGGGGGCACAGATACGCAGTATTTT	CASSLVLTGGTDTQYF
NA	NA	TRBV27	TRBJ1-2	14	TGTGCCAGCAGTCCGTCGGGGGGCGGCTATGGCTACACCTTC	CASSPSGGGYGYTF
once	NA	TRBV2	TRBJ2-7	11	TGTGCCAGCAGTGAGGGAACAGAGCAGTACTTC	CASSEGTEQYF
once	NA	TRBV5-6	TRBJ2-4	14	TGTGCCAGCAGCTTGGAGGCAGGCCCGAACATTCAGTACTTC	CASSLEAGPNIQYF
once	NA	TRBV5-4	TRBJ2-3	15	TGTGCCAGCAGCTTGGCCGGGGAGCTAGCCCATACGCAGTATTTT	CASSLAGELAHTQYF
NA	NA	TRBV4-1	TRBJ1-1	14	TGCGCCAGCAGCCTACCGATGGGGGGCGGGAAAGCTTTCTTT	CASSLPMGGGKAFF
NA	NA	TRBV7-9	TRBJ1-2	14	TGTGCCAGCAGCTTATTGGGGGAAGACTATGGCTACACCTTC	CASSLLGEDYGYTF
NA	TRBD2	TRBV11-2	TRBJ2-7	14	TGTGCCAGCAGCTTGGGAGGGGCCTCCTACGAGCAGTACTTC	CASSLGGASYEQYF
NA	NA	TRBV4-2	TRBJ1-1	15	TGTGCCAGCAGCCAAGTGGAGGGCATGAACACTGAAGCTTTCTTT	CASSQVEGMNTEAFF
NA	NA	TRBV6-5	TRBJ2-2	15	TGTGCCAGCAGCTACCAACAGGGCCCCACCGGGGAGCTGTTTTTT	CASSYQQGPTGELFF
NA	NA	TRBV2	TRBJ2-6	16	TGTGCCAGCAGTGGAGGAAGGCAGAGTGGGGCCAACGTCCTGACTTTC	CASSGGRQSGANVLTF
NA	NA	TRBV9	TRBJ2-3	18	TGTGCCAGCAGCGTTAGTAGCGGTTTATTCCTAAACACAGATACGCAGTATTTT	CASSVSSGLFLNTDTQYF
few	NA	TRBV7-9	TRBJ2-7	13	TGTGCCAGCAGTCAAGACGAAGCCTACGAGCAGTACTTC	CASSQDEAYEQYF
once	TRBD1	TRBV5-5	TRBJ1-1	15	TGTGCCAGCAGCTTGGGGGGACAGGGGAACACTGAAGCTTTCTTT	CASSLGGQGNTEAFF
NA	TRBD1	TRBV25-1	TRBJ1-2	14	TGTGCCAGCTCACCAGGGGGTGGTAACTATGGCTACACCTTC	CASSPGGGNYGYTF
NA	NA	TRBV7-3	TRBJ2-6	19	TGTGCCAGCAGTTCCCCCCCATTGGGAATGGACTCTGGGGCCAACGTCCTGACTTTC	CASSSPPLGMDSGANVLTF
NA	NA	TRBV6-4	TRBJ1-1	15	TGTGCCAGCAGGAGGGGGATTGGCTTGGACACTGAAGCTTTCTTT	CASRRGIGLDTEAFF
once	NA	TRBV2	TRBJ2-5	13	TGTGCCAGCTCAAGACATCCCCAAGAGACCCAGTACTTC	CASSRHPQETQYF
NA	NA	TRBV7-2	TRBJ1-1	14	TGTGCCAGCAGCCTCCGGACGGCGAGCTCTGAAGCTTTCTTT	CASSLRTASSEAFF
NA	TRBD1	TRBV5-1	TRBJ1-1	14	TGCGCCAGCAGCTGGGACAGGGGGGCTCCTGAAGCTTTCTTT	CASSWDRGAPEAFF
NA	TRBD1	TRBV18	TRBJ1-5	15	TGTGCCAGCTCACCCAGACAGGGTTTAGATCAGCCCCAGCATTTT	CASSPRQGLDQPQHF
NA	TRBD1	TRBV7-9	TRBJ1-1	14	TGTGCCAGCAGTTCCTTCCGGGACAGGAATGAAGCTTTCTTT	CASSSFRDRNEAFF
NA	NA	TRBV4-3	TRBJ1-1	15	TGCGCCAGCAGCAGCCCCCGGGGGGCGAACACTGAAGCTTTCTTT	CASSSPRGANTEAFF
NA	NA	TRBV7-9	TRBJ1-1	15	TGTGCCAGCAGCTCTTCGGACAGCCCCGGCACTGAAGCTTTCTTT	CASSSSDSPGTEAFF
few	NA	TRBV27	TRBJ2-7	14	TGTGCCAGCTCCATTTCCGCGGGAAAGTACGAGCAGTACTTC	CASSISAGKYEQYF
NA	NA	TRBV25-1	TRBJ2-5	13	TGTGCCAGCAGTGAGCGAGGGGGAGAGACCCAGTACTTC	CASSERGGETQYF
NA	TRBD2	TRBV6-1	TRBJ2-1	13	TGTGCCAGCAGTGAACGGGAGGTCGATGAGCAGTTCTTC	CASSEREVDEQFF
NA	NA	TRBV4-1	TRBJ1-5	15	TGCGCCAGCAGCCAACTCGAAGCGGGCAATCAGCCCCAGCATTTT	CASSQLEAGNQPQHF
NA	TRBD1	TRBV12-5	TRBJ1-2	14	TGTGCTAGTGGTCCAGGGGGGTACGACTATGGCTACACCTTC	CASGPGGYDYGYTF
NA	TRBD1	TRBV14	TRBJ2-1	15	TGTGCCAGCAGCCAAGCAGGGGGCACATACAATGAGCAGTTCTTC	CASSQAGGTYNEQFF
NA	TRBD1	TRBV9	TRBJ1-2	16	TGTGCCAGCAGCGTCCTCATGGACAGGGGGAGGGGTGGCTACACCTTC	CASSVLMDRGRGGYTF
NA	NA	TRBV5-8	TRBJ2-2	15	TGTGCCAGCAGCTTCGATTCCTTAGGGCCCGGGGAGCTGTTTTTT	CASSFDSLGPGELFF
NA	NA	TRBV7-2	TRBJ2-7	15	TGTGCCAGCAGCCCTCGGGCAGGGTGGTCCTACGAGCAGTACTTC	CASSPRAGWSYEQYF
once	NA	TRBV21-1	TRBJ1-2	13	TGTGCCAGCAGCAAAGGGGATTTGAGGGGCTACACCTTC	CASSKGDLRGYTF
NA	NA	TRBV16	TRBJ2-5	13	TGTGCCAGCAGCCAATCCCGAGAAGAGACCCAGTACTTC	CASSQSREETQYF
NA	TRBD2	TRBV30	TRBJ2-3	12	TGTGCCTGGATTGCGGGGGGGGGTACGCAGTATTTT	CAWIAGGGTQYF
NA	TRBD1	TRBV6-5	TRBJ2-7	16	TGTGCCAGCAGTTGGACAGGGGGAAGGAGCTCCTACGAGCAGTACTTC	CASSWTGGRSSYEQYF
once	NA	TRBV4-2	TRBJ2-6	19	TGTGCCAGCAGCCAAGACCTCGTTTCGGGGTTTTCTGGGGCCAACGTCCTGACTTTC	CASSQDLVSGFSGANVLTF
NA	NA	TRBV30	TRBJ1-1	13	TGTGCCTGGAGTGTCCGCATGAACACTGAAGCTTTCTTT	CAWSVRMNTEAFF
NA	NA	TRBV6-1	TRBJ1-2	14	TGTGCCAGCAGTGAAGGGCACCTAGCCTATGGCTACACCTTC	CASSEGHLAYGYTF
NA	NA	TRBV18	TRBJ2-7	14	TGTGCCAGCTCACCGAGGGACACTGCCTACGAGCAGTACTTC	CASSPRDTAYEQYF
NA	TRBD2	TRBV9	TRBJ2-3	17	TGTGCCAGCAGCGTAGCGACAAGCGGGGGGGCCGTGGATACGCAGTATTTT	CASSVATSGGAVDTQYF
NA	NA	TRBV18	TRBJ1-1	14	TGTGCCAGCTCACCACCCTCGGTGAACACTGAAGCTTTCTTT	CASSPPSVNTEAFF
NA	NA	TRBV19	TRBJ2-1	14	TGTGCCGGTCAGGGTTATAGCTCCTACAATGAGCAGTTCTTC	CAGQGYSSYNEQFF
NA	TRBD1	TRBV9	TRBJ1-1	15	TGTGCCAGCAGCGTAGGCGGGACAGGGCACACTGAAGCTTTCTTT	CASSVGGTGHTEAFF
NA	NA	TRBV5-4	TRBJ2-1	13	TGTGCCAGCAGCCTACGATCAGGGGATGAGCAGTTCTTC	CASSLRSGDEQFF
NA	TRBD2	TRBV18	TRBJ2-7	16	TGTGCCAGCTCACCAATCGGGGGGGCAAGCTCCTACGAGCAGTACTTC	CASSPIGGASSYEQYF
few	NA	TRBV30	TRBJ1-1	11	TGTGCCTGGGGCCAGGTTACTGAAGCTTTCTTT	CAWGQVTEAFF
NA	TRBD2	TRBV4-1	TRBJ2-1	15	TGCGCCAGCAGTCTTACGGGGGGGTCCTACAATGAGCAGTTCTTC	CASSLTGGSYNEQFF
few	TRBD1	TRBV29-1	TRBJ1-2	12	TGCAGCGTCGGACAGGGGGCGAGGGGCTACACCTTC	CSVGQGARGYTF
NA	NA	TRBV14	TRBJ2-2	17	TGTGCCAGCAGCCAACGTCGTACGGGAAAGGACGCCGGGGAGCTGTTTTTT	CASSQRRTGKDAGELFF
NA	NA	TRBV6-1	TRBJ1-6	14	TGTGCCAGCAGTGATGAGGGCCAGAATTCACCCCTCCACTTT	CASSDEGQNSPLHF
NA	NA	TRBV11-2	TRBJ2-5	15	TGTGCCAGCAGCTTAGGTCCGGGGTTACAAGAGACCCAGTACTTC	CASSLGPGLQETQYF
NA	NA	TRBV9	TRBJ2-2	16	TGTGCCAGCAGCGTCAACCCGGGACTGAACACCGGGGAGCTGTTTTTT	CASSVNPGLNTGELFF
NA	NA	TRBV5-6	TRBJ1-3	19	TGTGCCAGCAGCTTCCCCCCCGGGCAGGGCACTTTAAGTGGAAACACCATATATTTT	CASSFPPGQGTLSGNTIYF
few	NA	TRBV5-6	TRBJ2-1	16	TGTGCCAGCGGCGACCCAGGGGACCTTACGAACAATGAGCAGTTCTTC	CASGDPGDLTNNEQFF
NA	NA	TRBV30	TRBJ2-1	13	TGTGCCTGGTGGGGGCCTCGGGCAGGGGAGCAGTTCTTC	CAWWGPRAGEQFF
NA	TRBD1	TRBV5-1	TRBJ1-1	17	TGCGCCAGCAGCTTGAGAAGGCGGGGGCAGGGGGGAACTGAAGCTTTCTTT	CASSLRRRGQGGTEAFF